The 6 T cell receptor beta chains given below trace back to one sample, sequenced in a study of T cell repertoires in cytomegalovirus infection. These TCRs' antigens remain unknown. TCRdb independently ran MiXCR on the reads; one entry per CDR3 protein. The table lists about 46,000 distinct CDR3 sequences, roughly 20% of them singletons. Sequencing used PBMCs, sequenced either directly or after in vitro stimulation (not recorded which). The receptors were gathered from a human donor in good health (CMV status not recorded). Some clones in this sample may be carry-over from other donors' samples.

This clonotype was seen more than once but under ten times. V and J are TRBV18 and TRBJ1-1; 12 positions agree with TRBD1. V lost 0 bases, J lost 4 bases, and 6 bases stayed unmatched. The CDR3 has 17 residues. The germline CDR1 and CDR2 sequences are KGHSH and LQKENI. The CDR3 loop is CASSPPGTGGLFTEAFF. CDR3 DNA: TGTGCCAGCTCACCACCGGGGACAGGGGGCCTGTTCACTGAAGCTTTCTTT.

The genes are TRBV9 and TRBJ2-5, with D unresolved. V was clipped by 0 bases and J by 3 bases, with 15 bases between them. Per the germline V gene, CDR1 is SGDLS and CDR2 is YYNGEE. This CDR3 has 16 residues. CDR3 nucleotide sequence: TGTGCCAGCAGCGTAGAGAACGGGCGGCAAGAAGAGACCCAGTACTTC. This translates into CASSVENGRQEETQYF.

This clonotype showed up just a few times. The chain employs TRBV7-9 and TRBJ2-1; either TRBD1 or TRBD2 may supply D (6 bases each). Germline loops: CDR1 SEHNR, CDR2 FQNEAQ (reference sequence). Trimming removed 8 bases from V and 5 bases from J, with 13 bases in between. This CDR3 comprises 13 residues. The CDR3 bases are TGTGCCAGCCCCAAGGGGGGTGACAATGAGCAGTTCTTC. Translating gives CASPKGGDNEQFF.

V is TRBV2 and J is TRBJ1-2; 9 nucleotides align to TRBD1. This CDR3 spans 14 amino acids. Germline V gene lookup returns CDR1 SNHLY and CDR2 FYNNEI. J was trimmed by 8 bases and V by 2 bases; bases with no gene match: 6. CDR3 sequence (DNA): TGTGCCAGCAGTGAATGGGGACAGGGTTACGGCTACACCTTC. Amino acid sequence: CASSEWGQGYGYTF.

The rearrangement links TRBV6-2 or TRBV6-3 to TRBJ2-5; 12 bases fit TRBD2. Germline CDR1 is MNHEY and CDR2 is SVGEGT. The ends lost 6 bases at V and 4 bases at J; junction bases unmatched: 6. The CDR3 totals 15 residues. The CDR3 nucleotides are TGTGCCAGCAGGCAGACTAGCGGGAGTAGAGAGACCCAGTACTTC. Translation gives CASRQTSGSRETQYF.

The V call is TRBV9, the J call TRBJ2-5; 7 bases fit TRBD2. The CDR3 is 17 amino acids. Trimming took 3 bases from V and 2 from J; bases not matched to a gene: 13. Germline V gene data show CDR1 as SGDLS and CDR2 as YYNGEE. The CDR3, as DNA: TGTGCCAGCAGCGCTTACTCTAGCGGTTGGGAACAAGAGACCCAGTACTTC. It codes for CASSAYSSGWEQETQYF.